The 23 T cell receptor beta chains reported below all come from one sample, sequenced in a study of blood T cell repertoires in COVID-19. Repertoires were generated with immunoSEQ multiplex PCR, while TCRdb's copy carries only in-frame clones and drops some. In the table there are 300,000 to 450,000 clones, 85% to 90% of which are singletons. Source material: PBMCs or T cells enriched from blood (not recorded which). The source is a woman in her twenties or thirties who had been exposed to COVID-19.

The sample holds one count of this clone. The genes are TRBV5-1 and TRBJ1-3, with a possible D match to TRBD1 (6 bases). This CDR3 contains 15 residues. Germline values: CDR1 SGHRS, CDR2 YFSETQ. With 3 bases removed from V and 0 bases from J, the gap between germline ends came to 10 bases. CDR3: CASSSDRLSGNTIYF. The CDR3 DNA sequence: TGCGCCAGCAGCTCCGACAGGCTCTCTGGAAACACCATATATTTT. Full variable domain (missing parts from reference TRBV5-1 and TRBJ1-3): KAGVTQTPRYLIKTRGQQVTLSCSPISGHRSVSWYQQTPGQGLQFLFEYFSETQRNKGNFPGRFSGRQFSNSRSEMNVSTLELGDSALYLCASSSDRLSGNTIYFGEGSWLTVV.

This rearrangement joins TRBV14 to TRBJ2-5; 10 bases line up with TRBD2. From germline, CDR1 is SGHDN and CDR2 FVKESK. V was pared by 0 bases and J by 4 bases, with 2 bases of the junction left unmatched. This CDR3 region has 15 residues. CDR3 coding DNA: TGTGCCAGCAGCCAAGAAGCGGGAGGGAGAGAGACCCAGTACTTC. Its translation is CASSQEAGGRETQYF.

This clone was recorded a few times. The genes are TRBV5-1 and TRBJ2-2; tentatively, D is TRBD1 (5 bases). Trimming stripped 4 bases from V and 5 bases from J, with 9 bases between. CDR1 is SGHRS, CDR2 YFSETQ, per germline. The CDR3 covers 13 residues. The CDR3 here is CASSVTVTGELFF. For the CDR3, the DNA is TGCGCCAGCAGCGTGACAGTAACCGGGGAGCTGTTTTTT.

This sequence joins TRBV6-4 and TRBJ1-1; D is unclear. CDR3 size: 8 residues. From germline, CDR1 is MRHNA and CDR2 SNTAGT. V was shortened by 9 bases and J by 11 bases, with 7 bases between the two germline ends. For the CDR3, the DNA is TGTGCCAGAGCCAGGGCTTTCTTT. It yields the protein CARARAFF.

This chain uses TRBV12-5 with TRBJ2-7; D gene unclear. This CDR3 region has 14 residues. Trimming removed 6 bases from V and 4 bases from J, with 16 bases in between. From germline, CDR1 is LGHNT and CDR2 FRNRAP. CDR3 residues: CASGSAPNDYEQYF. In DNA form, the CDR3 reads TGTGCTAGTGGCAGTGCCCCAAACGATTACGAGCAGTACTTC. Full variable domain (rest looked up from reference TRBV12-5 and TRBJ2-7): DARVTQTPRHKVTEMGQEVTMRCQPILGHNTVFWYRQTMMQGLELLAYFRNRAPLDDSGMPKDRFSAEMPDATLATLKIQPSEPRDSAVYFCASGSAPNDYEQYFGPGTRLTVT.

V is TRBV19 and J is TRBJ2-2; 7 nucleotides line up with TRBD1. The CDR3 is made up of 14 amino acids. Germline V CDR1 and CDR2: LNHDA, SQIVND (reference sequence). V shed 6 bases and J 2 bases; nucleotides not matched to a gene: 3. The CDR3: CASRTGPNTGELFF. The CDR3, as DNA: TGTGCCAGTAGGACAGGGCCCAACACCGGGGAGCTGTTTTTT.

CDR3 amino acids: CSVDEGQGRSYGYTF. DNA for the CDR3: TGCAGCGTTGATGAAGGACAGGGGAGATCCTATGGCTACACCTTC. The rearrangement links TRBV29-1 to TRBJ1-2, with TRBD1 identical over 9 bases. V shed 3 bases and J 4 bases; nucleotides not matched to a gene: 9. Germline values: CDR1 SQVTM, CDR2 ANQGSEA. CDR3 size: 15 residues.

This chain links TRBV10-3 with TRBJ2-5; the match to TRBD2 covers 8 bases. CDR1 is ENHRY and CDR2 is SYGVKD in the germline V gene. Germline trimming cut 4 bases from V and 4 bases from J; bases unmatched to any gene: 14. This CDR3 spans 17 amino acids. CDR3 in amino acids: CAISAGLAGPGGETQYF. Here the CDR3 DNA reads TGTGCCATCAGTGCTGGCCTAGCGGGCCCCGGGGGAGAGACCCAGTACTTC.

This clone was observed once. This chain joins TRBV19 and TRBJ1-1; 10 nucleotides align to TRBD1. The CDR3 sequence is 15 residues long. Germline V gene sequence: CDR1 LNHDA, CDR2 SQIVND (reference sequence). Trimming removed 6 bases from V and 0 bases from J; junction bases left unmatched: 4. CDR3 residues: CASRGDRGMNTEAFF. DNA of the CDR3: TGTGCCAGTAGGGGGGACAGGGGAATGAACACTGAAGCTTTCTTT.

V usage is TRBV10-2 and J usage is TRBJ2-2; 11 positions match TRBD1. The germline gives CDR1 WSHSY, CDR2 SAAADI. There are 14 residues in the CDR3. J was trimmed by 1 base and V by 8 bases; bases with no gene match: 0. The CDR3 here is CASGTGGNTGELFF. DNA for the CDR3: TGCGCCAGCGGGACAGGGGGGAACACCGGGGAGCTGTTTTTT.

The CDR3 loop reads CASGLLYEQYF. The CDR3 DNA reads as TGTGCCTCGGGACTTCTCTACGAGCAGTACTTC. This chain uses TRBV3-1 (or the pseudogene TRBV3-2) with TRBJ2-7, with a possible D match to TRBD2 (6 bases). The CDR3 extends over 11 amino acids. Germline-derived CDR1 and CDR2 are LGHDT and YNNKEL (reference sequence). V lost 11 bases to trimming and J lost 3 bases, with 11 bases between them.

The genes are TRBV28 and TRBJ2-2, with 11 positions matching TRBD1. V lost 6 bases and J lost 4; bases outside the gene matches: 4. The germline V gene encodes CDR1 MDHEN and CDR2 SYDVKM. The CDR3 sequence is 15 residues long. The CDR3 loop is CASSSGTGGTGELFF. The CDR3 DNA follows: TGTGCCAGCAGCTCCGGGACAGGGGGCACCGGGGAGCTGTTTTTT.

A single count supports this clone. The rearrangement uses TRBV18 and TRBJ2-5; TRBD1 is a possible D gene (5 bases). CDR3 size: 16 residues. CDR1 is KGHSH and CDR2 is LQKENI in the germline V gene. V was shortened by 1 base and J by 0 bases, with 12 bases between the two germline ends. The CDR3, as DNA: TGTGCCAGCTCACCACTAGGGCAGGGCAACCAAGAGACCCAGTACTTC. This codes for CASSPLGQGNQETQYF.

The chain recombines TRBV2 with TRBJ2-3; the match to TRBD2 covers 11 bases. This CDR3 comprises 14 residues. The J segment lost 4 bases and the V segment lost 6 bases, leaving 3 bases of the junction unmatched. The germline V gene encodes CDR1 SNHLY and CDR2 FYNNEI. This chain's CDR3 is CASRLLAGADTQYF. The CDR3 DNA reads TGTGCCAGCAGGCTACTAGCGGGAGCAGATACGCAGTATTTT.

The V call is TRBV24-1, the J call TRBJ2-1, with TRBD2 matching 15 bases. Losses at the gene ends were 4 bases for V and 8 bases for J; bases not matched to a gene: 8. The CDR3 has 17 amino acids. CDR1 is KGHDR and CDR2 is SFDVKD in the germline V gene. The CDR3 region is CATSDAGTSGRLDEQFF. The CDR3 coding sequence is TGTGCCACCAGTGACGCCGGGACTAGCGGGAGGCTCGATGAGCAGTTCTTC.

J is TRBJ2-1 and V is TRBV7-3; maybe TRBD2 (5 bases). This CDR3 has 16 amino acids. Trimming left V 4 bases short and J 2 bases short, with 15 bases between. Germline V gene data show CDR1 as SGHTA and CDR2 as FQGTGA. The CDR3, as DNA: TGTGCCAGCAGCTCCGTGGGAAGCGGAACCTACAATGAGCAGTTCTTC. Encoded protein: CASSSVGSGTYNEQFF.

This clone was counted once. The chain employs TRBV18 and TRBJ2-7, with D maybe TRBD2 (5 bases). V lost 0 bases to trimming and J lost 5 bases, with 8 bases between them. The germline V gene encodes CDR1 KGHSH and CDR2 LQKENI. This CDR3 contains 13 residues. The CDR3 reads CASSPPAGDEQYF. The CDR3 DNA reads TGTGCCAGCTCACCACCTGCGGGCGACGAGCAGTACTTC.

The chain carries TRBV19 and TRBJ2-1; TRBD2 matches 13 bases. There are 17 residues in the CDR3. Germline V gene data show CDR1 as LNHDA and CDR2 as SQIVND (reference sequence). The V segment lost 4 bases and the J segment 4 bases; nucleotides outside the gene matches: 7. The CDR3, as DNA: TGTGCCAGTAGTACGGGACTAGCGGGAACTATTTACAATGAGCAGTTCTTC. This sequence encodes CASSTGLAGTIYNEQFF.

This clone was found once. J is TRBJ1-1 and V is TRBV28; D remains unclear. Between the trimmed V and J ends, which lost 10 bases and 3 bases, there was a span of 3 bases. The CDR3 runs to 9 residues. Germline V gene lookup returns CDR1 MDHEN and CDR2 SYDVKM. This CDR3 is CATHTEAFF. The CDR3 DNA is TGTGCCACTCACACTGAAGCTTTCTTT. The full variable domain, with the rest looked up from reference TRBV28 and TRBJ1-1, is DVKVTQSSRYLVKRTGEKVFLECVQDMDHENMFWYRQDPGLGLRLIYFSYDVKMKEKGDIPEGYSVSREKKERFSLILESASTNQTSMYLCATHTEAFFGQGTRLTVV.

A word on this clone: A read error may produce the germline difference seen at one junction end. The rearrangement links TRBV6-1 to TRBJ1-5; weak D call: TRBD1 (5 bases). The germline V gene encodes CDR1 MNHNS and CDR2 SASEGT. The CDR3 totals 13 residues. The CDR3 loop is CASIERGSQPQHF. The CDR3 DNA reads as TGTGCCAGCATTGAAAGGGGAAGTCAGCCCCAGCATTTT.

The J gene is TRBJ2-7, the V gene TRBV28; 7 bases agree with TRBD1. In germline, CDR1 is MDHEN, CDR2 SYDVKM. The CDR3 length is 14 residues. The J segment lost 1 base and the V segment lost 11 bases, leaving 11 bases of the junction unmatched. CDR3 DNA sequence: TGTGCCGGTAGCACCGGGACAGAATCCTACGAGCAGTACTTC. Its translation: CAGSTGTESYEQYF.

The CDR3 reads CSAGEGGNGYTF. CDR3 bases: TGCAGTGCTGGTGAGGGAGGGAATGGCTACACCTTC. The V and J genes are TRBV20-1 and TRBJ1-2, with no clear D. V lost 5 bases and J 6 bases, leaving 13 bases between the germline ends. CDR1 is DFQATT, CDR2 SNEGSKA, per germline (reference sequence). The CDR3 length is 12 residues.

This clone was detected only once. This rearrangement joins TRBV18 to TRBJ1-2, with D perhaps matching TRBD1 (6 bases). Trimming took off 0 bases at V and 0 bases at J, with 11 bases between the two ends. The V gene's germline CDR1 is KGHSH and CDR2 LQKENI. This CDR3 is built from 16 residues. In DNA form, the CDR3 reads TGTGCCAGCTCACCACCGGGAGGGGACACTAACTATGGCTACACCTTC. Residues: CASSPPGGDTNYGYTF.